This T cell receptor (beta chain) was observed in a study of siplizumab effects on memory and regulatory T cells. Measured with immunoSEQ multiplex PCR; TCRdb has only the in-frame clones, and not every one. The sample consists of roughly 60,000 clones, roughly 93% of them appearing once. This clone has just one count. Its specificity is unknown. V trimming: 0 bases; J trimming: 8 bases; junction bases outside the gene matches: 4. Looked up from germline, CDR1 is LGHNA and CDR2 is YSLEER. The CDR3 covers 15 residues. General observations from the study: Mapping to unstimulated subsets was achieved for only a minor fraction of alloreactive clones. Roughly 75-96% of proliferating CD4+ or CD8+ clones lacked a naive or memory phenotype that could be assigned. The authors did not confirm suppressive function in proliferating Tregs from siplizumab cultures.

This rearrangement joins TRBV4-3 to TRBJ2-1, with TRBD2 matching over 10 bases. The sample comprised CD8+ T cells sorted from blood. This receptor was taken from a human donor in good health. The DNA for the CDR3 is TGCGCCAGCAGCCAAGACCCTAGCGGGAGCTATGAGCAGTTCTTC. It encodes CASSQDPSGSYEQFF.